A selection of T cell receptor beta chains follows, all from one sample in a study of blood T cell repertoires in COVID-19. Assay: immunoSEQ multiplex PCR; the TCRdb copy retains only in-frame clones and omits some. The table includes approximately 160,000 clones, approximately 80% detected once. Input material: peripheral blood. These TCRs come from an elderly woman with active or convalescent COVID-19. Both conserved end residues are part of each CDR3. Each record gives: clone size, V gene, J gene, D gene, CDR3 protein, CDR3 DNA. D genes are given only for firm matches. Clone size is not always given. Where it is, it says once, few, many or a class for expanded clones.

>NA|TRBV6-5|TRBJ1-1|TRBD1
CASSKPGQKNTEAFF
TGTGCCAGCAGTAAACCGGGACAGAAGAACACTGAAGCTTTCTTT
>NA|TRBV3-1/TRBV3-2|TRBJ2-7|NA
CASSQAQGRVSSYEQYF
TGTGCCAGCAGCCAAGCTCAGGGCAGGGTGAGCTCCTACGAGCAGTACTTC
>NA|TRBV3-1/TRBV3-2|TRBJ2-7|NA
CASSQVRDEQYF
TGTGCCAGCAGCCAAGTGCGAGACGAGCAGTACTTC
>once|TRBV6-2/TRBV6-3|TRBJ2-6|NA
CASSPLEGAGSRANVLTF
TGTGCCAGCAGCCCCTTGGAGGGGGCGGGCTCCAGGGCCAACGTCCTGACTTTC
>NA|TRBV18|TRBJ1-3|NA
CASSEDSSGNTIYF
TGTGCCAGCTCAGAGGACAGCTCTGGAAACACCATATATTTT
>NA|TRBV4-1|TRBJ2-7|NA
CASSQDMRWEQYF
TGCGCCAGCAGCCAAGATATGCGATGGGAGCAGTACTTC
>NA|TRBV10-3|TRBJ1-2|NA
CAISPGEGNYGYTF
TGTGCCATCAGTCCAGGGGAAGGTAACTATGGCTACACCTTC
>NA|TRBV19|TRBJ1-3|TRBD1
CASSIQYRGSGNTIYF
TGTGCCAGTAGTATACAGTACAGGGGCTCTGGAAACACCATATATTTT
>NA|TRBV5-1|TRBJ1-4|TRBD1
CASSLSRGAGEKLFF
TGCGCCAGCAGCTTGTCCAGGGGGGCTGGTGAAAAACTGTTTTTT
>NA|TRBV6-5|TRBJ2-7|NA
CASGQPSSYEQYF
TGTGCCAGCGGACAGCCGAGCTCCTACGAGCAGTACTTC
>NA|TRBV3-1/TRBV3-2|TRBJ2-1|TRBD1
CASSLTLDRNEQFF
TGTGCCAGCAGCCTAACACTGGACAGGAATGAGCAGTTCTTC
>few|TRBV16|TRBJ1-6|NA
CASSQGSYSPLHF
TGTGCCAGCAGCCAGGGCTCTTATTCACCCCTCCACTTT
>NA|TRBV5-4|TRBJ2-1|NA
CASSLESEQFF
TGTGCCAGCAGCTTGGAGAGTGAGCAGTTCTTC
>NA|TRBV7-2|TRBJ1-6|NA
CASSSSSSDRYSPLHF
TGTGCCAGCAGCTCTAGTTCCTCGGACAGATATTCACCCCTCCACTTT
>NA|TRBV11-2|TRBJ1-3|NA
CASSRQFTSSGNTIYF
TGTGCCAGCAGCCGACAGTTTACGAGCTCTGGAAACACCATATATTTT
>NA|TRBV6-6|TRBJ2-7|TRBD1
CASSYSRGQGGEQYF
TGTGCCAGCAGTTACTCGAGGGGACAGGGTGGCGAGCAGTACTTC
>NA|TRBV5-6|TRBJ1-1|NA
CASSSGFDRRATLNTEAFF
TGTGCCAGCAGCTCGGGGTTCGACAGGCGTGCGACATTGAACACTGAAGCTTTCTTT
>NA|TRBV18|TRBJ2-2|NA
CASSPRRAGELFF
TGTGCCAGCTCACCACGGAGGGCCGGGGAGCTGTTTTTT
>NA|TRBV19|TRBJ1-3|NA
CASSRVNRISSGNTIYF
TGTGCCAGTAGTAGAGTGAACAGGATTAGCTCTGGAAACACCATATATTTT
>few|TRBV5-1|TRBJ1-1|TRBD1
CASSVTGANTEAFF
TGCGCCAGCAGCGTGACAGGGGCGAACACTGAAGCTTTCTTT
>NA|TRBV6-6|TRBJ2-5|TRBD1
CASSTGTVGETQYF
TGTGCCAGCAGTACCGGGACAGTAGGGGAGACCCAGTACTTC
>NA|TRBV10-3|TRBJ1-4|NA
CATGENEKLFF
TGTGCCACAGGGGAAAATGAAAAACTGTTTTTT